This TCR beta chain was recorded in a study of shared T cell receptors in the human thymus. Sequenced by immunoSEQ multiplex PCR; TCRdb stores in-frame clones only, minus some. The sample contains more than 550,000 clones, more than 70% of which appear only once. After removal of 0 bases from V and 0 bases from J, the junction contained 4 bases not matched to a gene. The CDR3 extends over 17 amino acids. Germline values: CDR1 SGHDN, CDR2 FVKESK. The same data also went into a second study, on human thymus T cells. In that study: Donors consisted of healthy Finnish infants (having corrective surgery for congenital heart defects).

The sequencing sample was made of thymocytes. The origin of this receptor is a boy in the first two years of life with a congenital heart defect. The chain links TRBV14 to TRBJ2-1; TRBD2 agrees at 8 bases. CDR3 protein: CASSQEQREGSYNEQFF. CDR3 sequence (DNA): TGTGCCAGCAGCCAAGAACAACGGGAGGGCTCCTACAATGAGCAGTTCTTC.